The sequence of this T cell receptor beta chain was determined in a study of regulatory T cells in long-lasting Graves disease. General study findings and limits: Owing to a sample size that was small, accuracy may have been reduced.

The CDR3 has 12 amino acids. V dropped 8 bases and J dropped 5 bases, with 15 bases sitting between them. Germline V CDR1 and CDR2: GTSNPN, SVGIG (reference sequence). With respect to this clonotype: Its target is unknown.

Sequencing libraries for TCR beta were prepared with iRepertoire HTBI primers and Arm-PCR of CDR3 regions. Via MiXCR, TCRdb re-called the multiplex PCR reads, giving one row per CDR3 protein. Of hundreds of thousands of distinct CDR3 sequences in the sample, 16% were seen once. The sample's time point: newly diagnosed GD, antithyroid drugs for less than 3 months. Generation of the TCR library employed RNA extracted from PBMCs. The diagnosis of Graves' disease used American Thyroid Association guidelines. This sample also appeared in a second study, on T cells in Graves' hyperthyroidism and ophthalmopathy.

The sample consisted of peripheral blood mononuclear cells (PBMCs), taken at new diagnosis, from a patient treated with antithyroid drugs. The rearrangement uses TRBV30 and TRBJ1-2; D call uncertain. The clonotype originates from a woman in her thirties with Graves disease. DNA for the CDR3: TGTGCCGTTGCCCCGAGACATTATGGCTACACCTTC. It codes for CAVAPRHYGYTF. Supplemented by reference TRBV30 and TRBJ1-2, the full variable domain reads SQTIHQWPATLVQPVGSPLSLECTVEGTSNPNLYWYRQAAGRGLQLLFYSVGIGQISSEVPQNLSASRPQDRQFILSSKKLLLSDSGFYLCAVAPRHYGYTFGSGTRLTVV.